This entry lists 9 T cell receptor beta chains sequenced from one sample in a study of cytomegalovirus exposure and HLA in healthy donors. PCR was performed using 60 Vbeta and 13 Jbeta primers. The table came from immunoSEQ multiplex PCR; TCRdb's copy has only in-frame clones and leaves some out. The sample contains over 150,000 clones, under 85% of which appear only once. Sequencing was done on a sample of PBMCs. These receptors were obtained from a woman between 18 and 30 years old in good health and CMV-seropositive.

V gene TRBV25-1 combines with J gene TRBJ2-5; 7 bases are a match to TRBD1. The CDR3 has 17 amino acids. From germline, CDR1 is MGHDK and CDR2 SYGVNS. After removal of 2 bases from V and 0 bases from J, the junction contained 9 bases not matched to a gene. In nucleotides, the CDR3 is TGTGCCAGCAGTGAACCTTCCGGGACAGATAACCAAGAGACCCAGTACTTC. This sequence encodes CASSEPSGTDNQETQYF.

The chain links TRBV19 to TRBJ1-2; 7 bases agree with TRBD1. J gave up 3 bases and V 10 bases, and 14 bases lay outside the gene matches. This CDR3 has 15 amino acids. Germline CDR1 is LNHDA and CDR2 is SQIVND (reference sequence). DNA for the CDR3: TGTGCCACCATGCCTCAAACCGGGACAGACTATGGCTACACCTTC. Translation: CATMPQTGTDYGYTF. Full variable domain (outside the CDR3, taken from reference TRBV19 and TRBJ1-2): DGGITQSPKYLFRKEGQNVTLSCEQNLNHDAMYWYRQDPGQGLRLIYYSQIVNDFQKGDIAEGYSVSREKKESFPLTVTSAQKNPTAFYLCATMPQTGTDYGYTFGSGTRLTVV.

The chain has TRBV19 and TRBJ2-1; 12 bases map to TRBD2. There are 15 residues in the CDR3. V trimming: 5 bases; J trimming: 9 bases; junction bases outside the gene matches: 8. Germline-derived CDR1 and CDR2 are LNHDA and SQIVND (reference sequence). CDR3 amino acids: CASSRLAGGHFEQFF. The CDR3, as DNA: TGTGCCAGTAGTCGCCTAGCGGGGGGGCATTTTGAGCAGTTCTTC.

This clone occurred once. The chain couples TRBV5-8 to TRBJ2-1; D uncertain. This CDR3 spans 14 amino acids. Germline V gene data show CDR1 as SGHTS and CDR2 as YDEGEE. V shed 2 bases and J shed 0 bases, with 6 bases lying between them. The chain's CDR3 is CASSLTVSYNEQFF. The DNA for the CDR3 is TGTGCCAGCAGCTTAACGGTCTCCTACAATGAGCAGTTCTTC.

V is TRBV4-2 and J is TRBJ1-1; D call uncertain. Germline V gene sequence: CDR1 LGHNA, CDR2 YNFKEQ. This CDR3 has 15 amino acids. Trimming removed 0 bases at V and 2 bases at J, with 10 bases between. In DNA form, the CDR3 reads TGTGCCAGCAGCCAAGATGCGGGCAGCAACACTGAAGCTTTCTTT. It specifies CASSQDAGSNTEAFF.

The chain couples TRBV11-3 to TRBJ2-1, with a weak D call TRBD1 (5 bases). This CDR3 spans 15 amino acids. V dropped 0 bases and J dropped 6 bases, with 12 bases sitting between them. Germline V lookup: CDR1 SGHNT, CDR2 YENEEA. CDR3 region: CASSLDQGTSNEQFF. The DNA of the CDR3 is TGTGCCAGCAGCTTAGACCAGGGAACATCCAATGAGCAGTTCTTC.

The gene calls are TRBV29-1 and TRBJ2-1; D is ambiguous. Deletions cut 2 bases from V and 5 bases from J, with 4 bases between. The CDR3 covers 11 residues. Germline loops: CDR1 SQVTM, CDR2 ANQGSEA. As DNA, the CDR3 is TGCAGCGTTGAACAGAACAATGAGCAGTTCTTC. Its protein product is CSVEQNNEQFF.

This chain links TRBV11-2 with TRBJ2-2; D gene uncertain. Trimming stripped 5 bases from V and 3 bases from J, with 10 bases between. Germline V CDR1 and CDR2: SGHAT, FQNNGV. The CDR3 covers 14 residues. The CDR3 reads CASSQRGDTGELFF. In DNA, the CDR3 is TGTGCCAGCAGCCAGAGAGGAGACACCGGGGAGCTGTTTTTT.

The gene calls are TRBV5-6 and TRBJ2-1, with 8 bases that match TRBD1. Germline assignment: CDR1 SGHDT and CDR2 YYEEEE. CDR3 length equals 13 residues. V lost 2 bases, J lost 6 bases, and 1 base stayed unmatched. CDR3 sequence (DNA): TGTGCCAGCAGCTTAACAGGGGGCAATGAGCAGTTCTTC. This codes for CASSLTGGNEQFF.